Each of the 20 T cell receptor beta chains below was sequenced from the same sample in a study of blood T cell repertoires in COVID-19. Some clones are missing from TCRdb's copy, which holds only in-frame ones; the method was immunoSEQ multiplex PCR. This sample yields 200,000 to 250,000 clones, of which about 83% are seen a single time; approximately 2.1% belongs to the top ten. The sample comprised PBMCs or T cells enriched from blood (not recorded which). The receptors come from a woman aged 45-65 years who had recovered from COVID-19.

The V call is TRBV27, the J call TRBJ2-7; the D gene is possibly TRBD1 (6 bases). This CDR3 has 15 residues. Trimming shortened V by 5 bases and J by 3 bases, and 17 bases separated the two germline ends. Germline loops: CDR1 MNHEY, CDR2 SMNVEV (reference sequence). The CDR3: CASSVTGTRIYEQYF. The CDR3 DNA sequence: TGTGCCAGCAGTGTGACCGGGACAAGGATCTACGAGCAGTACTTC.

This clone has a handful of counts. This rearrangement joins TRBV6-1 to TRBJ1-2, with 7 nucleotides matching TRBD1. The CDR3 extends over 15 amino acids. V shed 3 bases, J shed 4 bases, and the junction held 8 bases outside the gene matches. Per germline, CDR1 MNHNS and CDR2 SASEGT. The CDR3 sequence: CASSDKDRNFYGYTF. The CDR3 coding sequence is TGTGCCAGCAGTGACAAGGACAGGAACTTCTATGGCTACACCTTC.

V usage is TRBV18 and J usage is TRBJ1-1; the D gene is possibly TRBD1 (5 bases). The CDR3 covers 18 residues. The V end was cut by 4 bases, the J end by 2 bases, with 23 bases between. Germline V gene data show CDR1 as KGHSH and CDR2 as LQKENI. CDR3 DNA: TGTGCCAGCTCACGGAATCAGGGAGGAGGAGGCTTAAACACTGAAGCTTTCTTT. Protein: CASSRNQGGGGLNTEAFF.

The gene calls are TRBV28 and TRBJ1-6; the match to TRBD1 covers 9 bases. The V gene's germline CDR1 is MDHEN and CDR2 SYDVKM. V dropped 5 bases and J dropped 9; count of bases not matched to a gene: 5. CDR3 length: 14 residues. The chain's CDR3 is CASSPGTGRSPLHF. DNA of the CDR3: TGTGCCAGCAGTCCCGGGACAGGGCGTTCACCCCTCCACTTT.

This CDR3 reads CASSLALFFTIGSGEKSSYNEQFF. The DNA for the CDR3 is TGTGCCAGCAGCTTAGCTTTATTTTTCACCATTGGTAGCGGAGAAAAGAGCTCCTACAATGAGCAGTTCTTC. The chain joins TRBV13 to TRBJ2-1; D is perhaps TRBD2 (6 bases). Trimming removed 1 base from V and 0 bases from J, with 34 bases in between. This CDR3 comprises 24 residues. The germline gives CDR1 PRHDT, CDR2 FYEKMQ (reference sequence).

This clone has a single count. In nucleotides, the CDR3 is TGTGCCAGTAGTATAGGGTCGGGGACAGGGGCCTTCAATCAGCCCCAGCATTTT. This translates into CASSIGSGTGAFNQPQHF. V and J are TRBV19 and TRBJ1-5; 10 bases line up with TRBD1. The CDR3 extends over 18 amino acids. The trim removed 1 base at V and 3 bases at J, leaving 9 bases unmatched. Per the germline V gene, CDR1 is LNHDA and CDR2 is SQIVND (reference sequence).

This clone was detected only a few times. The rearrangement links TRBV5-8 to TRBJ1-2, with TRBD1 matching over 7 bases. Germline assignment: CDR1 SGHTS and CDR2 YDEGEE. The CDR3 extends over 14 amino acids. The V and J ends lost 5 bases and 0 bases, in that order; junction bases with no gene match: 4. Written as DNA, the CDR3 is TGTGCCAGCAGAAGGACAGGAACTAACTATGGCTACACCTTC. Its protein is CASRRTGTNYGYTF.

This clone was observed a few times. This chain links TRBV30 with TRBJ1-1, with D possibly matching TRBD1 (5 bases). Trimming removed 0 bases at V and 0 bases at J, with 17 bases between. Germline V gives CDR1 GTSNPN, CDR2 SVGIG (reference sequence). The CDR3 extends over 17 amino acids. The CDR3 region has the DNA TGTGCCTGGAGTGTACGGGGGACGGCCACTATGAACACTGAAGCTTTCTTT. This encodes CAWSVRGTATMNTEAFF.

The J gene is TRBJ1-2, the V gene TRBV4-1; 7 bases agree with TRBD1. CDR3 size: 17 residues. J was trimmed by 0 bases and V by 1 base; bases with no gene match: 8. The germline gives CDR1 MGHRA, CDR2 YSYEKL. CDR3 nucleotide sequence: TGCGCCAGCAGCCAAGGGACAGGCAAAAGTTCTAACTATGGCTACACCTTC. Translation: CASSQGTGKSSNYGYTF.

This chain joins TRBV5-1 and TRBJ2-1, with 12 nucleotides matching TRBD2. Germline values: CDR1 SGHRS, CDR2 YFSETQ. The CDR3 extends over 16 amino acids. Trimming cost V 3 bases and J 10 bases; bases outside gene matches: 11. The CDR3 sequence is CASSSLTSGRSGEQFF. CDR3 nucleotide sequence: TGCGCCAGCAGCTCCCTGACTAGCGGGAGATCGGGAGAGCAGTTCTTC.

The chain couples TRBV28 to TRBJ1-4, with D uncertain. Trimming took 5 bases from V and 8 from J, leaving 9 bases between them. The CDR3 extends over 12 amino acids. Germline V gene data show CDR1 as MDHEN and CDR2 as SYDVKM. CDR3 in amino acids: CASSPFVEKLFF. For the CDR3, the DNA is TGTGCCAGCAGTCCTTTTGTAGAAAAACTGTTTTTT. The entire variable domain, with the rest obtained from reference TRBV28 and TRBJ1-4, is as follows: DVKVTQSSRYLVKRTGEKVFLECVQDMDHENMFWYRQDPGLGLRLIYFSYDVKMKEKGDIPEGYSVSREKKERFSLILESASTNQTSMYLCASSPFVEKLFFGSGTQLSVL.

In its sample, this clone was seen a few times. The chain uses TRBV6-2 or TRBV6-3 and TRBJ1-1, with D maybe TRBD1 (6 bases). Trimming removed 0 bases at V and 0 bases at J, with 14 bases between. The CDR3 totals 17 residues. Germline V gene sequence: CDR1 MNHEY, CDR2 SVGEGT. Written as DNA, the CDR3 is TGTGCCAGCAGTTACTCTTTAGAGGACAGAGTGAACACTGAAGCTTTCTTT. Translated: CASSYSLEDRVNTEAFF.

A few counts support this clone. This chain links TRBV19 with TRBJ1-1, with TRBD1 as a possible D gene (5 bases). Germline-derived CDR1 and CDR2 are LNHDA and SQIVND (reference sequence). V lost 2 bases and J 2 bases, leaving 18 bases between the germline ends. This CDR3 contains 17 residues. CDR3 in amino acids: CASSILTVVGTNTEAFF. The CDR3 DNA reads TGTGCCAGTAGTATATTGACAGTTGTGGGGACTAACACTGAAGCTTTCTTT.

The chain uses TRBV28 and TRBJ2-7, with D tentatively TRBD2 (7 bases). Germline V CDR1 and CDR2: MDHEN, SYDVKM. The V end was cut by 6 bases, the J end by 3 bases, with 18 bases between. The CDR3 extends over 15 amino acids. CDR3 loop: CASSPRGGGGYEQYF. CDR3 in DNA: TGTGCCAGCAGCCCTCGAGGGGGGGGCGGCTACGAGCAGTACTTC.

The chain combines TRBV7-9 with TRBJ2-7, with D maybe TRBD1 (5 bases). V lost 1 base to trimming and J lost 7 bases, with 14 bases between them. The length of the CDR3 is 14 residues. Per germline, CDR1 SEHNR and CDR2 FQNEAQ (reference sequence). In DNA, the CDR3 is TGTGCCAGCAGCTTAGACTCGCAGGGAATAGAGCAGTACTTC. Amino acid sequence: CASSLDSQGIEQYF.

This sequence joins TRBV4-1 and TRBJ2-3, with TRBD1 matching 8 bases. CDR3 length: 12 residues. The junction had 4 bases not matched to a gene; V was cut back by 4 bases and J by 10 bases. Germline V lookup: CDR1 MGHRA, CDR2 YSYEKL. The CDR3 coding sequence is TGCGCCAGCAGCCCGACAGGGGTGGCGCAGTATTTT. As protein: CASSPTGVAQYF.

This chain joins TRBV4-3 and TRBJ2-2; D remains ambiguous. Germline values: CDR1 LGHNA, CDR2 YSLEER. V was clipped by 1 base and J by 2 bases, with 8 bases between them. This CDR3 has 15 residues. The CDR3 protein is CASSQGQVNTGELFF. CDR3 sequence (DNA): TGCGCCAGCAGCCAAGGGCAAGTCAACACCGGGGAGCTGTTTTTT.

A single count supports this clone. CDR3 DNA sequence: TGTGCCAGCCTGCCTTACAGCAATGAGCAGTTCTTC. It yields the protein CASLPYSNEQFF. The chain carries TRBV6-5 and TRBJ2-1; D is unclear. CDR1 MNHEY and CDR2 SVGAGI come from the germline V gene. The CDR3 is made up of 12 amino acids. V was shortened by 8 bases and J by 6 bases, with 11 bases between the two germline ends.

This CDR3 reads CASSLGLPNTEAFF. In nucleotides, the CDR3 is TGCGCCAGCAGCCTCGGACTGCCGAACACTGAAGCTTTCTTT. The chain is built from TRBV4-3 and TRBJ1-1; D is unclear. V was clipped by 4 bases and J by 1 base, with 10 bases between them. Germline loops: CDR1 LGHNA, CDR2 YSLEER. The CDR3 runs to 14 residues.

This chain uses TRBV6-2 or TRBV6-3 with TRBJ2-7; possible D gene TRBD1, 6 bases. Germline assignment: CDR1 MNHEY and CDR2 SVGEGT. The CDR3 runs to 14 residues. Trimming pared 2 bases from V and 0 bases from J, leaving 8 bases between. CDR3: CASSYLQGSYEQYF. As DNA, the CDR3 is TGTGCCAGCAGTTACCTACAGGGCTCCTACGAGCAGTACTTC.